These T cell receptor beta chains were read from a single sample in a study of cytotoxic CD8 clonotypes in ibrutinib-treated CLL. Sequencing was performed with immunoSEQ multiplex PCR; in TCRdb, only in-frame clones are kept and a portion is missing. This sample carries roughly 160,000 clones, less than 85% of them seen once, and the ten largest clones take 4.6%. The sequencing used PBMCs, collected after 24 months of ibrutinib treatment. These receptors were taken from a human donor with chronic lymphocytic leukemia. Each CDR3 is given with its conserved first and last residue. Fields, in order: V gene, clone size, D gene, J gene, CDR3 length, CDR3 protein, CDR3 DNA. The D gene is left open where the match is weak. The size entry is marked missing in some rows and otherwise reads once, few, many or a size class.

>TRBV5-4|-|TRBD1|TRBJ1-1|17
CASSPGTGKRRATEAFF
TGTGCCAGCAGCCCCGGGACAGGGAAGAGGCGCGCCACTGAAGCTTTCTTT
>TRBV7-8|-|-|TRBJ2-2|14
CASSPFVSTGELFF
TGTGCCAGCAGCCCATTTGTCAGCACCGGGGAGCTGTTTTTT
>TRBV6-1|-|-|TRBJ2-7|11
CASREGLEQYF
TGTGCCAGCAGAGAGGGCCTCGAGCAGTACTTC
>TRBV7-9|-|-|TRBJ2-6|19
CASSLGFTAVRTGANVLTF
TGTGCCAGCAGCTTAGGGTTTACAGCCGTAAGAACCGGGGCCAACGTCCTGACTTTC
>TRBV27|-|TRBD2|TRBJ2-5|13
CASNAGGEETQYF
TGTGCCAGCAATGCGGGGGGGGAAGAGACCCAGTACTTC
>TRBV4-2|-|-|TRBJ2-3|16
CASSQDSERRTDTQYF
TGTGCCAGCAGCCAAGATTCGGAGCGGAGGACAGATACGCAGTATTTT
>TRBV6-6|-|-|TRBJ1-4|15
CASSYGGGGQEKLFF
TGTGCCAGCAGTTACGGGGGAGGCGGCCAGGAAAAACTGTTTTTT
>TRBV10-2|-|TRBD2|TRBJ2-7|13
CASSHSGGREQYF
TGCGCCAGCAGCCACAGCGGGGGGCGCGAGCAGTACTTC
>TRBV6-6|-|TRBD1|TRBJ1-1|16
CASSYGRGLIHTEAFF
TGTGCCAGCAGTTACGGCAGGGGGCTAATTCACACTGAAGCTTTCTTT
>TRBV6-5|-|-|TRBJ1-1|15
CASSPVGVGGTEAFF
TGTGCCAGCAGTCCCGTGGGCGTGGGTGGGACTGAAGCTTTCTTT
>TRBV11-2|-|-|TRBJ2-7|14
CASRPGHRAGEQYF
TGTGCCAGCAGGCCGGGACACCGGGCGGGCGAGCAGTACTTC
>TRBV7-3|-|TRBD1|TRBJ2-1|16
CASSLRAGQGLNEQFF
TGTGCCAGCAGCCTCAGGGCGGGACAGGGCTTGAATGAGCAGTTCTTC
>TRBV7-9|-|-|TRBJ1-5|16
CASSLATSFRDQPQHF
TGTGCCAGCAGCTTAGCCACCAGTTTTCGCGATCAGCCCCAGCATTTT
>TRBV6-5|-|-|TRBJ2-1|13
CASSRTSYNEQFF
TGTGCCAGCAGTCGGACATCCTACAATGAGCAGTTCTTC
>TRBV28|-|-|TRBJ1-5|16
CASSLFGERKNQPQHF
TGTGCCAGCAGTTTATTCGGGGAGAGGAAAAATCAGCCCCAGCATTTT
>TRBV19|-|-|TRBJ1-2|12
CASRGQNYGYTF
TGTGCCAGCAGGGGACAAAACTATGGCTACACCTTC
>TRBV7-6|-|-|TRBJ1-1|16
CASSLGDPRPNTEAFF
TGTGCCAGCAGCTTAGGGGATCCACGGCCGAACACTGAAGCTTTCTTT
>TRBV9|-|TRBD2|TRBJ2-3|17
CASSAGLAGSSTDTQYF
TGTGCCAGCAGCGCGGGACTAGCGGGATCTAGCACAGATACGCAGTATTTT
>TRBV19|-|-|TRBJ1-1|15
CASSIPRVSRTEAFF
TGTGCCAGTAGTATACCGAGGGTCTCGAGGACTGAAGCTTTCTTT
>TRBV19|once|TRBD2|TRBJ2-3|14
CASSPGRVLDTQYF
TGTGCCAGTAGCCCGGGGAGGGTGCTAGATACGCAGTATTTT
>TRBV29-1|-|-|TRBJ1-1|14
CSVEGPGLNTEAFF
TGCAGCGTTGAAGGGCCAGGCTTGAACACTGAAGCTTTCTTT
>TRBV4-1|few|-|TRBJ1-1|14
CASSQDRSFPRPSF
TGCGCCAGCAGCCAAGATCGAAGCTTCCCACGCCCCAGTTTT
>TRBV21-1|-|-|TRBJ2-7|15
CASSKGVSPRGEQYF
TGTGCCAGCAGCAAAGGGGTCAGCCCCAGGGGCGAGCAGTACTTC
>TRBV7-9|-|TRBD1|TRBJ2-6|16
CASSPTGAAGANVLTF
TGTGCCAGCAGTCCGACAGGGGCTGCCGGGGCCAACGTCCTGACTTTC
>TRBV5-4|-|TRBD2|TRBJ2-7|14
CASSLVSGNYEQYF
TGTGCCAGCAGCTTGGTTAGCGGGAACTACGAGCAGTACTTC
>TRBV7-9|-|-|TRBJ2-3|14
CASSSVHPVDTQYF
TGTGCCAGCAGCTCCGTCCACCCGGTAGATACGCAGTATTTT
>TRBV7-9|-|-|TRBJ2-1|16
CASSSPPPARDNEQFF
TGTGCCAGCAGCTCACCCCCCCCCGCTCGGGACAATGAGCAGTTCTTC
>TRBV10-3|-|-|TRBJ2-7|14
CAIRSGRGVEEQYF
TGTGCCATTCGGTCCGGCAGGGGAGTAGAGGAGCAGTACTTC
>TRBV18|-|-|TRBJ2-2|15
CASSPAAGNTGELFF
TGTGCCAGCTCACCGGCGGCGGGGAACACCGGGGAGCTGTTTTTT
>TRBV5-4|-|-|TRBJ1-1|15
CASSLGLGAETEAFF
TGTGCCAGCAGCTTGGGGTTGGGGGCGGAAACTGAAGCTTTCTTT
>TRBV27|-|-|TRBJ2-5|13
CASSTGPRETQYF
TGTGCCAGCAGTACAGGGCCAAGGGAGACCCAGTACTTC
>TRBV19|-|-|TRBJ2-2|14
CASSANSLARELFF
TGTGCCAGTAGTGCGAACTCCCTAGCGAGGGAGCTGTTTTTT
>TRBV2|once|TRBD1|TRBJ2-5|13
CASQTGGGETQYF
TGTGCCAGCCAGACAGGGGGCGGTGAGACCCAGTACTTC
>TRBV6-1|-|-|TRBJ2-5|16
CASSDLTGALEETQYF
TGTGCCAGCAGTGACCTTACGGGGGCATTAGAAGAGACCCAGTACTTC
>TRBV11-2|-|-|TRBJ2-7|11
CASSSPYEQYF
TGTGCCAGCAGCTCCCCCTACGAGCAGTACTTC
>TRBV7-9|-|-|TRBJ2-7|15
CASSLENRAIYEQYF
TGTGCCAGCAGCTTAGAGAACAGGGCTATTTACGAGCAGTACTTC
>TRBV9|once|-|TRBJ1-6|14
CASTPQGGNSPLHF
TGTGCCAGCACCCCCCAGGGAGGTAATTCACCCCTCCACTTT
>TRBV4-2|few|TRBD1|TRBJ1-2|21
CASSQDGRRQGDSQGNYGYTF
TGTGCCAGCAGCCAAGATGGGAGGAGACAGGGGGATTCGCAGGGTAACTATGGCTACACCTTC
>TRBV6-5|-|-|TRBJ1-4|14
CASRRALGTEKLFF
TGTGCCAGCAGGAGGGCCTTGGGGACTGAAAAACTGTTTTTT
>TRBV7-2|-|-|TRBJ2-2|15
CASSATPLNTGELFF
TGTGCCAGCAGCGCCACACCGTTGAACACCGGGGAGCTGTTTTTT
>TRBV7-3|-|-|TRBJ2-3|14
CASSFLGEWDTQYF
TGTGCCAGCAGCTTCCTCGGGGAATGGGATACGCAGTATTTT
>TRBV5-6|-|TRBD1|TRBJ1-1|16
CASSWTGGVGNTEAFF
TGTGCCAGCAGCTGGACAGGGGGCGTAGGGAACACTGAAGCTTTCTTT
>TRBV6-5|-|-|TRBJ1-2|14
CASSVSDRPYGYTF
TGTGCCAGCAGTGTGAGTGACAGGCCCTATGGCTACACCTTC
>TRBV27|-|TRBD2|TRBJ2-7|14
CASSPGLAVYEQYF
TGTGCCAGCAGCCCGGGACTAGCTGTCTACGAGCAGTACTTC
>TRBV5-1|-|-|TRBJ2-3|14
CASSVGISTDTQYF
TGCGCCAGCAGCGTGGGGATTAGCACAGATACGCAGTATTTT
>TRBV5-1|-|TRBD1|TRBJ2-7|14
CASSSGTGLNEQYF
TGCGCCAGCAGCTCCGGGACAGGGTTGAACGAGCAGTACTTC
>TRBV29-1|-|TRBD1|TRBJ1-6|13
CSVKTGGNSPLHF
TGCAGCGTGAAGACAGGGGGCAATTCACCCCTCCACTTT
>TRBV6-5|-|TRBD1|TRBJ1-2|16
CASSYPGTGQGYGYTF
TGTGCCAGCAGTTATCCTGGGACAGGGCAGGGCTATGGCTACACCTTC
>TRBV28|once|TRBD1|TRBJ2-1|14
CASSFRTGGYEQFF
TGTGCCAGCAGTTTTCGGACAGGGGGCTATGAGCAGTTCTTC
>TRBV15|-|TRBD1|TRBJ2-1|13
CATSNRGLGEQFF
TGTGCCACCAGCAACAGGGGTTTGGGTGAGCAGTTCTTC
>TRBV7-2|-|-|TRBJ2-3|14
CASSPQGPTDTQYF
TGTGCCAGCAGCCCCCAAGGCCCCACAGATACGCAGTATTTT
>TRBV9|once|-|TRBJ1-3|14
CASRGSDSGNTIYF
TGTGCCAGCAGGGGCTCGGACTCTGGAAACACCATATATTTT
>TRBV11-2|-|-|TRBJ2-1|12
CASSLDRYEQFF
TGTGCCAGCAGCTTAGATCGGTATGAGCAGTTCTTC
>TRBV27|-|-|TRBJ2-2|14
CASRFNRGAGELFF
TGTGCCAGCAGATTCAACCGGGGCGCCGGGGAGCTGTTTTTT
>TRBV5-1|-|TRBD1|TRBJ2-5|17
CATPTCTGGFQLETQYF
TGCGCCACCCCGACATGCACAGGGGGCTTCCAGTTGGAGACCCAGTACTTC
>TRBV5-1|-|-|TRBJ2-1|14
CASSFGGGKAEQFF
TGCGCCAGCAGCTTCGGGGGAGGAAAGGCTGAGCAGTTCTTC
>TRBV10-3|-|-|TRBJ2-2|18
CAIKDQKGGGSNTGELFF
TGTGCCATCAAGGACCAGAAGGGGGGAGGGTCGAACACCGGGGAGCTGTTTTTT
>TRBV6-1|once|-|TRBJ2-5|12
CASRGASETQYF
TGTGCCAGCAGAGGAGCTTCGGAGACCCAGTACTTC
>TRBV28|-|TRBD2|TRBJ2-3|14
CASSFGGALDTQYF
TGTGCCAGCAGTTTCGGGGGGGCTTTAGATACGCAGTATTTT
>TRBV7-3|-|-|TRBJ2-7|17
CASSLGPAEDLTYEQYF
TGTGCCAGCAGCTTGGGACCGGCGGAGGACCTCACCTACGAGCAGTACTTC